This TCR beta chain was found in a study of CD8+CD57+ T cells in acquired aplastic anemia. Overall study context: Each DNA sample taken from sorted CD4+ and CD8+ cells came to about 3 ug on average. On average, healthy donors gave 9.5 million to 14 million reads for CD4+ cells.

Study conclusions and caveats: Levels of CD8+ Simpson's diversity were not significantly distinct in patients versus controls. Found in both controls and patients were around 30 CD8+ CDR3 sequences.

Germline CDR1 reads SGHTA; CDR2 reads FQGNSA. The V gene end was trimmed by 4 bases and the J gene end by 2 bases; junction bases not matched to a gene: 5. This CDR3 comprises 15 residues. Both TCR beta VDJ combination and CDR3 sequence profiling were carried out. Genomic DNA was the template for this profiling. TCRdb redid the calling of the reads with MiXCR, one entry per CDR3 protein. The table records about 110,000 distinct CDR3 sequences, roughly 50% of them present only once. The table lists this clonotype with many counts. Antigen specificity is unknown. The sequenced material came from sorted CD4+, CD8+, or CD8+CD57+ T cells (not recorded which) from PBMCs. This chain links TRBV7-2 with TRBJ2-7; TRBD2 aligns across 10 bases. The sequence derives from a human donor in good health, serving as a control. The CDR3 sequence is CASSSSGGGTYEQYF. In nucleotides, the CDR3 is TGTGCCAGCAGCTCAAGCGGGGGGGGGACCTACGAGCAGTACTTC.